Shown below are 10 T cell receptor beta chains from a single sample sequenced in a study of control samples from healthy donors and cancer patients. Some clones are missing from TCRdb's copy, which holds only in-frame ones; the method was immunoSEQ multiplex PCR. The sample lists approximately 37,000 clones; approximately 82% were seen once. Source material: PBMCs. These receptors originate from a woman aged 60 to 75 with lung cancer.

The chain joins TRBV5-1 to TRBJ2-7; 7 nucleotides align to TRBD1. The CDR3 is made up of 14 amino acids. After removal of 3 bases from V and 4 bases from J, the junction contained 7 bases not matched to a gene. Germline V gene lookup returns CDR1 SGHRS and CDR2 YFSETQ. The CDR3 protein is CASSSDRVTYEQYF. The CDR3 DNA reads TGCGCCAGCAGCTCCGACAGGGTCACATACGAGCAGTACTTC.

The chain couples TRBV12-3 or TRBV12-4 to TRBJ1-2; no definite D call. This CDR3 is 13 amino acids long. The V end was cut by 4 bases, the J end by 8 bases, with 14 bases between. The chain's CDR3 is CASSWAGNKGYTF. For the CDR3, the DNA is TGTGCCAGCAGTTGGGCCGGGAATAAGGGCTACACCTTC.

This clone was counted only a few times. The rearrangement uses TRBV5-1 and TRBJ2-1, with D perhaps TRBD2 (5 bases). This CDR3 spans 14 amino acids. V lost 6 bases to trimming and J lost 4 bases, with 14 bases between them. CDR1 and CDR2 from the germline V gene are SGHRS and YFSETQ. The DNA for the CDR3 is TGCGCCAGCACGCCCAGCGGAACTTACAATGAGCAGTTCTTC. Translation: CASTPSGTYNEQFF.

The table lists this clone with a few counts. CDR3 in DNA: TGTGCCAGCAGCTTTCTCCCGACTAGCGTACCCGGGGAGCTGTTTTTT. It encodes CASSFLPTSVPGELFF. The chain joins TRBV7-8 to TRBJ2-2, with 8 bases identical to TRBD2. V shed 3 bases, J shed 6 bases, and the junction held 9 bases outside the gene matches. This CDR3 comprises 16 residues. The V gene's germline CDR1 is SGHVS and CDR2 FQNEAQ.

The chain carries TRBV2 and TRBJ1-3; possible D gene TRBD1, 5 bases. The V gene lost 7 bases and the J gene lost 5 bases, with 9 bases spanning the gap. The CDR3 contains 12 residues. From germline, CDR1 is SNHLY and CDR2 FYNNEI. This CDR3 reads CASTGRRNTIYF. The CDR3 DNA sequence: TGTGCCAGCACAGGGCGGCGAAACACCATATATTTT.

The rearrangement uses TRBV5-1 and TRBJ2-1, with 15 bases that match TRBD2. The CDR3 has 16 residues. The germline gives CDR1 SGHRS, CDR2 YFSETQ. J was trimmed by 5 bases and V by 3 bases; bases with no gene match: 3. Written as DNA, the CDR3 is TGCGCCAGCAGCTCGGGACTAGCGGGAGGAAACAATGAGCAGTTCTTC. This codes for CASSSGLAGGNNEQFF. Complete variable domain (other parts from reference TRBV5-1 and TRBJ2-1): KAGVTQTPRYLIKTRGQQVTLSCSPISGHRSVSWYQQTPGQGLQFLFEYFSETQRNKGNFPGRFSGRQFSNSRSEMNVSTLELGDSALYLCASSSGLAGGNNEQFFGPGTRLTVL.

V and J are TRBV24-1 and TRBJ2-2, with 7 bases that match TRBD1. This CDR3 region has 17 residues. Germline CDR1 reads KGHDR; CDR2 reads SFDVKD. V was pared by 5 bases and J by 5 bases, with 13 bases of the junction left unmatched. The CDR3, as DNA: TGTGCCACCAGTGCCCCCTTTACAGGGGATGGAACCGGGGAGCTGTTTTTT. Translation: CATSAPFTGDGTGELFF.

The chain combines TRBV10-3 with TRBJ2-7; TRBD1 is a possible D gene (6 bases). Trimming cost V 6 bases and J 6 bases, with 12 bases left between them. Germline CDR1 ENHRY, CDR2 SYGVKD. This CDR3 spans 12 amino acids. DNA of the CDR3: TGTGCCATCAGGACCCCGGACAGCGAGCAGTACTTC. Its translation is CAIRTPDSEQYF.

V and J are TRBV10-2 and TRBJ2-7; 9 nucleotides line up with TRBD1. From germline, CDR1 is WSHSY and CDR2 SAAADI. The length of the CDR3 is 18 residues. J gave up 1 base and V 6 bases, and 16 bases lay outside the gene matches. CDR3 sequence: CASRGGGQGRPVSYEQYF. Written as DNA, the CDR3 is TGCGCCAGCAGAGGGGGGGGACAGGGACGTCCCGTTTCCTACGAGCAGTACTTC.

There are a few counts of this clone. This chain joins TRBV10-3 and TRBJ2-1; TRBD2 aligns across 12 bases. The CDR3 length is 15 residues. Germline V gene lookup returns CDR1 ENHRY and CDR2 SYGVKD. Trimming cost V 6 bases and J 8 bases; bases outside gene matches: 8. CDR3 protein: CAISHRLAGEDEQFF. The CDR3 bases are TGTGCCATCAGCCATCGACTAGCGGGAGAGGATGAGCAGTTCTTC.